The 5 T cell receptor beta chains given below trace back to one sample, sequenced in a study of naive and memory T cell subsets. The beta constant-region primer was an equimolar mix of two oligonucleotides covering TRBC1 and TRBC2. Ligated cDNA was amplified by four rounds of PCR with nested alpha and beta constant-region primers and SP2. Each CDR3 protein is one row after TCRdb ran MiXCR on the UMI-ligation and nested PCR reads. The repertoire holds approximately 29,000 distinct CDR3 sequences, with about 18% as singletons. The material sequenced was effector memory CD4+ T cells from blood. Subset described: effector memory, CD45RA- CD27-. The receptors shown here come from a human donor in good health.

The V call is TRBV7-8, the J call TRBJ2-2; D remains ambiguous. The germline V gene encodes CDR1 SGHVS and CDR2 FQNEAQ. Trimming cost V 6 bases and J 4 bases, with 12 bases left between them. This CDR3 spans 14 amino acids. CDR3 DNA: TGTGCCAGCAGACTGGCGGCTGTCACCGGGGAGCTGTTTTTT. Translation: CASRLAAVTGELFF.

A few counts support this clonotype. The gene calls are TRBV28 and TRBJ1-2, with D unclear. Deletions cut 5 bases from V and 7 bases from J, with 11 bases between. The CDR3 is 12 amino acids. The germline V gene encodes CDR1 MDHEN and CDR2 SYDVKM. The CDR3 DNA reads TGTGCCAGCAGTCCCCCAGTACGTGGCTACACCTTC. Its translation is CASSPPVRGYTF.

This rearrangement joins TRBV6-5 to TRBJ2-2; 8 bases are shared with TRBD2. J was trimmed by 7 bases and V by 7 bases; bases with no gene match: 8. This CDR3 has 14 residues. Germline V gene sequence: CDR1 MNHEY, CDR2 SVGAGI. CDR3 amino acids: CASTKAGDSGELFF. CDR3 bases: TGTGCCAGCACCAAAGCGGGAGATAGCGGGGAGCTGTTTTTT.

The CDR3 region is CASSAGLAGVETQYF. The CDR3 DNA reads TGCGCCAGCAGCGCGGGACTAGCGGGAGTCGAGACCCAGTACTTC. The chain uses TRBV5-1 and TRBJ2-5; TRBD2 aligns across 14 bases. CDR3 length equals 15 residues. The germline CDR1 and CDR2 sequences are SGHRS and YFSETQ. The V segment lost 4 bases and the J segment 5 bases; nucleotides outside the gene matches: 4.

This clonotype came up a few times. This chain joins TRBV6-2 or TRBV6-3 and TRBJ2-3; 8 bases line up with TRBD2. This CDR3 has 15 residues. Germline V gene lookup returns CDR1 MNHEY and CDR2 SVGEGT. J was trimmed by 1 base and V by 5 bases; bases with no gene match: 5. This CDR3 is CASSEPGLGTDTQYF. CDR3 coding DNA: TGTGCCAGCAGTGAACCGGGACTAGGCACAGATACGCAGTATTTT.